Listed below are T cell receptor beta chains from one sample, sequenced in a study of cytomegalovirus exposure and HLA in healthy donors. TCRdb's copy holds only in-frame clones and misses some; the assay was immunoSEQ multiplex PCR. In the table there are 130,000 or so clones, about 90% of which are singletons. Sequences were obtained from PBMCs. These receptors all stem from a woman between 18 and 29 years old in good health and CMV-seronegative. CDR3s include the opening cysteine and the closing phenylalanine or tryptophan. Fields, in order: J gene, V gene, clone size, D gene, CDR3 DNA, CDR3 protein. A D gene is named only where the DNA matches it firmly. Part of the rows lack a size; the others show once, few, many or a class for expanded clones.

J gene: TRBJ2-1
V gene: TRBV27
clone size: .
D gene: TRBD1
CDR3 DNA: TGTGCCAGCAGTTCGCCCCCGGACAGGGCATTGCTGAATGAGCAGTTCTTC
CDR3 protein: CASSSPPDRALLNEQFF

J gene: TRBJ1-1
V gene: TRBV13
clone size: .
D gene: .
CDR3 DNA: TGTGCCAGCCAGAACAGGGTGTCCACTGAAGCTTTCTTT
CDR3 protein: CASQNRVSTEAFF

J gene: TRBJ2-7
V gene: TRBV7-2
clone size: once
D gene: TRBD2
CDR3 DNA: TGTGCCAGCAGCTTAGACGGGACTAGCGGCACCTACGAGCAGTACTTC
CDR3 protein: CASSLDGTSGTYEQYF

J gene: TRBJ1-4
V gene: TRBV20-1
clone size: .
D gene: .
CDR3 DNA: TGCAGTGCTACGAGGGAAAAACTGTTTTTT
CDR3 protein: CSATREKLFF

J gene: TRBJ2-7
V gene: TRBV4-3
clone size: few
D gene: TRBD1
CDR3 DNA: TGCGCCAGCAGCCAAGATAGGGCGACAGGGTTGGAGCAGTACTTC
CDR3 protein: CASSQDRATGLEQYF

J gene: TRBJ1-2
V gene: TRBV7-3
clone size: .
D gene: TRBD1
CDR3 DNA: TGTGCCAGCAGCTTGACAGGGGACGACTATGGCTACACCTTC
CDR3 protein: CASSLTGDDYGYTF

J gene: TRBJ2-7
V gene: TRBV27
clone size: .
D gene: .
CDR3 DNA: TGTGCCAGCAGTTTATCGGGAGGTAACGAGCAGTACTTC
CDR3 protein: CASSLSGGNEQYF

J gene: TRBJ2-3
V gene: TRBV7-9
clone size: .
D gene: TRBD2
CDR3 DNA: TGTGCCAGCAGCTTAGGGACTAGCGGGAGGTTCACAGATACGCAGTATTTT
CDR3 protein: CASSLGTSGRFTDTQYF

J gene: TRBJ2-1
V gene: TRBV9
clone size: .
D gene: .
CDR3 DNA: TGTGCCAGCAGCGTAGGGCTTACGGGCAGGGGAGGGGCTAATGAGCAGTTCTTC
CDR3 protein: CASSVGLTGRGGANEQFF

J gene: TRBJ1-1
V gene: TRBV28
clone size: .
D gene: .
CDR3 DNA: TGTGCCAGCAGTCAACAGGACCGGGTCACTGAAGCTTTCTTT
CDR3 protein: CASSQQDRVTEAFF

J gene: TRBJ2-7
V gene: TRBV6-5
clone size: .
D gene: TRBD2
CDR3 DNA: TGTGCCAGCAGTTTATCGGGAGCGGGAGCTTACGAGCAGTACTTC
CDR3 protein: CASSLSGAGAYEQYF

J gene: TRBJ1-2
V gene: TRBV6-1
clone size: .
D gene: TRBD1
CDR3 DNA: TGTGCCCACGAGAATTCCAGGGGGAACTATGGCTACACCTTC
CDR3 protein: CAHENSRGNYGYTF

J gene: TRBJ1-1
V gene: TRBV29-1
clone size: .
D gene: .
CDR3 DNA: TGCAGCGCCTCTACAGGAATGAACACTGAAGCTTTCTTT
CDR3 protein: CSASTGMNTEAFF

J gene: TRBJ1-2
V gene: TRBV30
clone size: .
D gene: .
CDR3 DNA: TGTGCCTGGGCTCCTGGGACATTTAACTATGGCTACACCTTC
CDR3 protein: CAWAPGTFNYGYTF

J gene: TRBJ1-2
V gene: TRBV28
clone size: .
D gene: .
CDR3 DNA: TGTGCCAGCACCGCCGCGAGCTATGGCTACACCTTC
CDR3 protein: CASTAASYGYTF

J gene: TRBJ2-3
V gene: TRBV30
clone size: .
D gene: TRBD2
CDR3 DNA: TGTGCCTGGAGTGTACCTCTAGCGGGGGGATATTTTAACCCAGATACGCAGTATTTT
CDR3 protein: CAWSVPLAGGYFNPDTQYF

J gene: TRBJ2-2
V gene: TRBV27
clone size: once
D gene: TRBD2
CDR3 DNA: TGTGCCAGCAGTATGACCGGGACTAGCCTCACCGGGGAGCTGTTTTTT
CDR3 protein: CASSMTGTSLTGELFF

J gene: TRBJ1-1
V gene: TRBV6-6
clone size: .
D gene: TRBD1
CDR3 DNA: TGTGCCAGCAGCGAAACCCGACAGGGGAGGCCTGAAGCTTTCTTT
CDR3 protein: CASSETRQGRPEAFF

J gene: TRBJ2-5
V gene: TRBV2
clone size: .
D gene: TRBD1
CDR3 DNA: TGTGCCAGCAGGACAGGGGGAGAGACCCAGTACTTC
CDR3 protein: CASRTGGETQYF

J gene: TRBJ2-1
V gene: TRBV4-2
clone size: .
D gene: TRBD2
CDR3 DNA: TGTGCCAGCAGCCAAGGACTCGGACTAGCGGGAGCCAATGAGCAGTTCTTC
CDR3 protein: CASSQGLGLAGANEQFF

J gene: TRBJ2-3
V gene: TRBV28
clone size: .
D gene: TRBD1
CDR3 DNA: TGTGCCAGCAGTTTGTACAGGGGGCGGTTTACAGATACGCAGTATTTT
CDR3 protein: CASSLYRGRFTDTQYF

J gene: TRBJ2-2
V gene: TRBV5-1
clone size: .
D gene: TRBD1
CDR3 DNA: TGCGCCAGCAGCCTTTCCGGGACAGCTTACACCGGGGAGCTGTTTTTT
CDR3 protein: CASSLSGTAYTGELFF

J gene: TRBJ2-5
V gene: TRBV7-6
clone size: few
D gene: TRBD1
CDR3 DNA: TGTGCCAGCAGCTCAACTACCCCGACAGGGGTGGAGACCCAGTACTTC
CDR3 protein: CASSSTTPTGVETQYF

J gene: TRBJ2-1
V gene: TRBV5-1
clone size: .
D gene: TRBD2
CDR3 DNA: TGCGCCAGCACCAATCAGGGTGGTAGCGGGGGGAGCTCCTACAATGAGCAGTTCTTC
CDR3 protein: CASTNQGGSGGSSYNEQFF

J gene: TRBJ2-7
V gene: TRBV28
clone size: .
D gene: TRBD1
CDR3 DNA: TGTGCCAGCAGTTTAGTAGGACAGGGGAGAGGGTACGAGCAGTACTTC
CDR3 protein: CASSLVGQGRGYEQYF

J gene: TRBJ2-7
V gene: TRBV6-1
clone size: .
D gene: TRBD1
CDR3 DNA: TGTGCCAGCAGTGAAGCCGGAAACAGGGGAGTTTACGAGCAGTACTTC
CDR3 protein: CASSEAGNRGVYEQYF

J gene: TRBJ2-1
V gene: TRBV7-2
clone size: .
D gene: TRBD2
CDR3 DNA: TGTGCCAGCAGCCGGGGGACTAGCAGTGGGAATGAGCAGTTCTTC
CDR3 protein: CASSRGTSSGNEQFF

J gene: TRBJ2-2
V gene: TRBV5-5
clone size: .
D gene: .
CDR3 DNA: TGTGCCAGCAGCCCCCTCCCGGGGAACACCGGGGAGCTGTTTTTT
CDR3 protein: CASSPLPGNTGELFF

J gene: TRBJ1-1
V gene: TRBV18
clone size: .
D gene: TRBD1
CDR3 DNA: TGTGCCAGCTCACCAGACAGGGGGAACACTGAAGCTTTCTTT
CDR3 protein: CASSPDRGNTEAFF

J gene: TRBJ2-1
V gene: TRBV6-6
clone size: .
D gene: .
CDR3 DNA: TGTGCCAGCAAGATAGGGGAAGCGAAGAATGAGCAGTTCTTC
CDR3 protein: CASKIGEAKNEQFF

J gene: TRBJ2-7
V gene: TRBV7-2
clone size: once
D gene: TRBD2
CDR3 DNA: TGTGCCAGCAGCTTAGCCACTAGCGTCTACGAGCAGTACTTC
CDR3 protein: CASSLATSVYEQYF

J gene: TRBJ1-2
V gene: TRBV4-1
clone size: .
D gene: .
CDR3 DNA: TGCGCCAGCCGAGAGGTGGGGGGGAATAACTATGGCTACACCTTC
CDR3 protein: CASREVGGNNYGYTF

J gene: TRBJ2-7
V gene: TRBV14
clone size: .
D gene: .
CDR3 DNA: TGTGCCAGCAGCCAGCACACCGGGACTTTAGGCTACGAGCAGTACTTC
CDR3 protein: CASSQHTGTLGYEQYF

J gene: TRBJ1-2
V gene: TRBV7-8
clone size: .
D gene: .
CDR3 DNA: TGTGCCAGCAGCCCGTGGGGGGGGAACTATGGCTACACCTTC
CDR3 protein: CASSPWGGNYGYTF